Listed below are T cell receptor beta chains from one sample, sequenced in a study of T-cell memory formation after mild COVID-19. TCRdb re-analysed the 5' RACE reads in MiXCR, keeping a single row per CDR3 protein. The sample lists some 210,000 distinct CDR3 sequences, around 27% occurring once. The sequencing sample was made of PBMCs or a T cell subset sorted from them (not recorded which). The receptors stem from an adult woman who had mild COVID-19 (a few samples of this study predate the infection). Cell type and time point are not known. Each CDR3 is given without its conserved first and last residue. The D gene is left open where the match is weak.

TRBJ2-1 - TRBV4-3 ASSQMFYNEQF
TRBJ1-5 TRBD1 TRBV12-3/TRBV12-4 ASSLRQGHQPQH
TRBJ2-5 - TRBV7-2 ASSWIFQETQY
TRBJ1-2 - TRBV27 ASSPGRGLYGYT
TRBJ1-5 TRBD1 TRBV6-1 ASSDTGDQPQH
TRBJ2-3 - TRBV2 ASSEQSTDTQY
TRBJ2-6 - TRBV5-1 ASSPGVRASGANVLT
TRBJ2-2 - TRBV24-1 ATSEYGTGTRNTGELF
TRBJ2-6 - TRBV2 ASRQDSSGANVLT
TRBJ2-5 TRBD1 TRBV9 ASSADNRGPETQY
TRBJ2-2 TRBD2 TRBV11-2 ASSLEASGSTGELF
TRBJ2-7 TRBD2 TRBV7-2 ASSPLESGRDEQY
TRBJ1-4 - TRBV27 ASSTFGKLF
TRBJ2-5 - TRBV5-1 ASSLGASEETQY
TRBJ1-1 - TRBV29-1 SVEDNTGLAAF
TRBJ2-1 TRBD2 TRBV6-2/TRBV6-3 ASSYVGTSGGTYNEQF
TRBJ2-7 - TRBV10-3 AISESNQGGEQY
TRBJ2-7 TRBD1 TRBV4-2 ASSQERQGAGEQY
TRBJ1-2 - TRBV29-1 SVEKGQRDYGYT
TRBJ1-2 - TRBV29-1 SVDRNNYGYT
TRBJ2-1 TRBD2 TRBV24-1 ATSDSSGRAKVHEQF
TRBJ2-5 TRBD1 TRBV2 ASSQRTGQRRTQY
TRBJ1-1 - TRBV4-3 ASSQGTGLNTEAF
TRBJ1-2 TRBD1 TRBV4-1 ASSRTGEVNGYT
TRBJ2-1 - TRBV4-1 ASSQVQARGGEQF
TRBJ2-1 TRBD2 TRBV2 ASSGPRLAGTSSYNEQF
TRBJ1-5 - TRBV6-6 ASTRQRPKPHSNQPQH
TRBJ1-3 - TRBV6-5 ASSYSRRSYSGNTIY
TRBJ2-1 - TRBV19 ASSIGRAGSYNEQF
TRBJ2-5 - TRBV10-3 AISDTGTPDGETQY
TRBJ1-6 - TRBV7-2 ASSFRGRTNSPLH
TRBJ1-1 - TRBV5-1 ASSLAGWGTEAF
TRBJ1-1 TRBD1 TRBV9 ASSVGDRGDDTEAF
TRBJ2-7 TRBD2 TRBV7-3 ASGGSGSYEQY
TRBJ2-7 TRBD1 TRBV3-1 ASSFDDRGEQY
TRBJ2-7 - TRBV6-6 ASSYQRIDGYEQY
TRBJ1-2 TRBD1 TRBV12-3/TRBV12-4 ASRDRGTYGYT
TRBJ1-1 - TRBV5-1 ASSEITGANTEAF
TRBJ2-1 TRBD2 TRBV6-5 ASGAGVYNEQF
TRBJ2-7 TRBD2 TRBV19 ASSLAAGGPYEQY
TRBJ2-7 - TRBV18 ASSRLAYVPYEQY
TRBJ2-2 TRBD1 TRBV4-1 ASRTGGITGELF
TRBJ2-7 - TRBV4-2 ASSQGSLSSEQY
TRBJ2-7 - TRBV5-1 ASSGGDRPYEQY
TRBJ2-1 - TRBV11-3 ASSARDGQQF
TRBJ2-2 - TRBV5-1 ASSGGRGRSYTGELF